This T cell receptor (beta chain) was sequenced during a study of metastatic and nonmetastatic thyroid tumors. Looking at the study overall: Repertoires from malignant and benign thyroid patients were compared across blood and tumor or nodule tissue.

With MiXCR, TCRdb called clones anew from the PCR reads. The table has about 33,000 clones, around 17% seen once. No treatment had been given to any patient before thyroid surgery. This clone was seen at least ten times. Germline assignment: CDR1 SGHAT and CDR2 FQNNGV. The V and J ends lost 5 bases and 2 bases, in that order; junction bases with no gene match: 6. CDR3 length equals 14 residues. The TCR comes from a male donor with papillary thyroid cancer or a benign thyroid nodule (not recorded which). Some clones in this sample may be carry-over from other donors' samples. The V call is TRBV11-2, the J call TRBJ2-7; 7 bases agree with TRBD1. The sequencing input was blood. The CDR3 DNA follows: TGTGCCAGCAGCATGACAGGGTCCACCTACGAGCAGTACTTC. The encoded protein is CASSMTGSTYEQYF. The full variable domain, its missing parts supplied by reference TRBV11-2 and TRBJ2-7, is EAGVAQSPRYKIIEKRQSVAFWCNPISGHATLYWYQQILGQGPKLLIQFQNNGVVDDSQLPKDRFSAERLKGVDSTLKIQPAKLEDSAVYLCASSMTGSTYEQYFGPGTRLTVT.